The sequence of this TCR beta chain was determined in a study of T cell responses to AZD1222 COVID-19 vaccine. Points on this clone: Its antigen is still unknown.

This CDR3 spans 14 amino acids. Trimming removed 4 bases at V and 4 bases at J, with 16 bases between. CDR1 SQVTM and CDR2 ANQGSEA come from the germline V gene. The assay was immunoSEQ multiplex PCR, and TCRdb's table has in-frame clones only and misses some. The data hold about 180,000 clones, with about 91% observed a single time. The study's findings and limits: Samples come after the peak T cell response, not at day 14.

This receptor was identified in an adult who received the AZD1222 COVID-19 vaccine. The sample consisted of peripheral blood, taken 28 days after the second AZD1222 dose. The J gene is TRBJ2-5, the V gene TRBV29-1, with D possibly being TRBD2 (5 bases). The CDR3: CSVGIGPEGETQYF. In nucleotides, the CDR3 is TGCAGCGTTGGGATAGGTCCCGAGGGAGAGACCCAGTACTTC.